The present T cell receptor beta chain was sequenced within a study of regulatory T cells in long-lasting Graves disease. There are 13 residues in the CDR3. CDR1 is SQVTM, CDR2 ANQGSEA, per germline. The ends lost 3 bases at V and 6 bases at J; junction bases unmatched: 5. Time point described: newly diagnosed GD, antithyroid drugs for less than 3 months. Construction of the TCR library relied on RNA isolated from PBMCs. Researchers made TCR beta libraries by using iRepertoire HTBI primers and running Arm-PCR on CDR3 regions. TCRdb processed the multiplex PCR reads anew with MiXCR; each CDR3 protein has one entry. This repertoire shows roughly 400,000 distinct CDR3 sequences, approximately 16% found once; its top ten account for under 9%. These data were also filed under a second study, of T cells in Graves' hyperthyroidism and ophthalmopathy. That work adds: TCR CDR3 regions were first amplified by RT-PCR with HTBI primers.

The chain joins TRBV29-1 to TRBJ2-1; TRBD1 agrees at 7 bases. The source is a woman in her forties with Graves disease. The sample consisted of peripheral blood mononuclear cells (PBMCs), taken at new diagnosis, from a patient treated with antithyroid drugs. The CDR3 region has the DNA TGCAGCGTTGAGAGAACAGGGGCCAATGAGCAGTTCTTC. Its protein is CSVERTGANEQFF.